This is a list of T cell receptor beta chains from one sample in a study of cytomegalovirus exposure and HLA in healthy donors. Sequencing was performed with immunoSEQ multiplex PCR; in TCRdb, only in-frame clones are kept and a portion is missing. The sample has 100,000 to 150,000 clones, 80% seen once. Sequences were obtained from PBMCs. The receptors derive from a man aged 40-49 years in good health and CMV-seronegative. The CDR3 runs from the conserved cysteine through the conserved F or W. Each record gives: V gene, J gene, D gene, clone size, CDR3 length, CDR3 protein, CDR3 DNA. D genes are given only for firm matches. Expanded clones get a size class; other rows say once, few or many, or leave the size out.

V: TRBV6-5
J: TRBJ1-2
D: .
size: few
length: 16
CDR3: CASSYSKRIANYGYTF
DNA: TGTGCCAGCAGTTACTCTAAGAGGATAGCTAACTATGGCTACACCTTC

V: TRBV10-2
J: TRBJ2-7
D: TRBD2
size: .
length: 18
CDR3: CASSNTGGRSVHPYEQYF
DNA: TGCGCCAGCTCTAATACGGGGGGAAGGTCGGTCCACCCCTACGAGCAGTACTTC

V: TRBV6-1
J: TRBJ1-4
D: TRBD1
size: .
length: 15
CDR3: CASSPGQGLNEKLFF
DNA: TGTGCCAGCAGTCCGGGACAGGGCCTTAATGAAAAACTGTTTTTT

V: TRBV7-9
J: TRBJ2-5
D: TRBD1
size: .
length: 15
CDR3: CASSVTGGYQETQYF
DNA: TGTGCCAGCAGCGTAACAGGGGGGTACCAAGAGACCCAGTACTTC

V: TRBV11-2
J: TRBJ2-6
D: .
size: once
length: 14
CDR3: CASSGTSGANVLTF
DNA: TGTGCCAGCAGCGGCACCTCTGGGGCCAACGTCCTGACTTTC

V: TRBV28
J: TRBJ2-7
D: .
size: once
length: 14
CDR3: CASRSPTESHEQYF
DNA: TGTGCCAGCAGAAGCCCAACCGAATCCCACGAGCAGTACTTC

V: TRBV28
J: TRBJ2-1
D: TRBD2
size: .
length: 15
CDR3: CASITAGALGNEQFF
DNA: TGTGCCAGCATTACAGCGGGAGCCTTAGGGAATGAGCAGTTCTTC

V: TRBV21-1
J: TRBJ2-5
D: .
size: .
length: 20
CDR3: CASSLRRDGARGLFQETQYF
DNA: TGTGCCAGCAGCCTACGCCGGGACGGGGCAAGGGGGCTCTTTCAAGAGACCCAGTACTTC

V: TRBV2
J: TRBJ2-1
D: .
size: few
length: 15
CDR3: CASSDRGIAYNEQFF
DNA: TGTGCCAGCAGTGACAGGGGAATAGCCTACAATGAGCAGTTCTTC

V: TRBV6-5
J: TRBJ1-4
D: TRBD1
size: .
length: 15
CDR3: CASSYSPGGREKLFF
DNA: TGTGCCAGCAGTTACTCGCCAGGGGGACGTGAAAAACTGTTTTTT

V: TRBV5-4
J: TRBJ1-1
D: .
size: few
length: 14
CDR3: CASSPQTGNTEAFF
DNA: TGTGCCAGCAGCCCCCAGACAGGGAACACTGAAGCTTTCTTT

V: TRBV30
J: TRBJ2-1
D: .
size: .
length: 12
CDR3: CAWSPRENEQFF
DNA: TGTGCCTGGAGTCCTCGGGAAAATGAGCAGTTCTTC

V: TRBV30
J: TRBJ1-2
D: .
size: .
length: 16
CDR3: CAWSVPVQASVYGYTF
DNA: TGTGCCTGGAGTGTACCTGTACAGGCTAGTGTCTATGGCTACACCTTC

V: TRBV30
J: TRBJ1-2
D: .
size: once
length: 13
CDR3: CAWSEAGYSGYTF
DNA: TGTGCCTGGTCCGAGGCAGGGTATAGTGGCTACACCTTC

V: TRBV10-3
J: TRBJ2-5
D: TRBD1
size: .
length: 13
CDR3: CAMRLGQKETQYF
DNA: TGTGCCATGAGGCTGGGACAGAAAGAGACCCAGTACTTC